What follows describes a single TCR beta chain. Its antigen remains unknown. The sample originates from a study of cytomegalovirus exposure and HLA in healthy donors. CDR3 size: 16 residues. The V gene end was trimmed by 0 bases and the J gene end by 1 base; junction bases not matched to a gene: 5. Germline V gene lookup returns CDR1 WSHSY and CDR2 SAAADI. PCR amplification relied on 60 Vbeta primers (plus 13 Jbeta primers). Original methodology: In a later analysis, roughly 10 million of some 80 million unique beta chains occurred in at least two donors. Method: immunoSEQ multiplex PCR; TCRdb's copy keeps in-frame clones and lacks some. V, J and clone size reflect that table, while D and trimming were determined from the DNA. Here the sample spans about 180,000 clones, roughly 84% being singletons. Study conclusions and caveats: Most TCR beta V segments were productive about 87% or about 30% of the time in an earlier analysis.

The V call is TRBV10-2, the J call TRBJ1-1; 7 positions agree with TRBD1. This receptor was identified in a girl aged 2 to 10 in good health and CMV-seropositive. Sequencing input: PBMCs. CDR3 sequence: CASSESRGQGNTEAFF. The DNA of the CDR3 is TGCGCCAGCAGTGAGTCGAGGGGGCAGGGGAACACTGAAGCTTTCTTT.